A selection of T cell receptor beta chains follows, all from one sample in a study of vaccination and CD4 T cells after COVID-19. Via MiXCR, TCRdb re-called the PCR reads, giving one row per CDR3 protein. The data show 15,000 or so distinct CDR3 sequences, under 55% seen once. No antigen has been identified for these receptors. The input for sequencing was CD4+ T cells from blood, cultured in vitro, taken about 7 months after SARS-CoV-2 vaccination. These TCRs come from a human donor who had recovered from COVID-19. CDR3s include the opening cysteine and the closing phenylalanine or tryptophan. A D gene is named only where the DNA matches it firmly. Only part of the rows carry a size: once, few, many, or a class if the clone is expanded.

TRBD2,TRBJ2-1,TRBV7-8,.,TGTGCCAGCAGCCGTAGCGGGAGGGCCAATGAGCAGTTCTTC,CASSRSGRANEQFF
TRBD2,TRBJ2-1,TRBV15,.,TGTGCCACCAGCAGAGGACTAGCCGGGGTTGATGAGCAGTTCTTC,CATSRGLAGVDEQFF
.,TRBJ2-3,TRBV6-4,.,TGTGCCAGCAGTGACTCGGGGCTGGATACGCAGTATTTT,CASSDSGLDTQYF
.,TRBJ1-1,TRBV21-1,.,TGTGCCAGCAGCAAATTAGCCACTGAAGCTTTCTTT,CASSKLATEAFF
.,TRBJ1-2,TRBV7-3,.,TGTGCCAGCAGCTTAGGTCCGGACTATGGCTACACCTTC,CASSLGPDYGYTF
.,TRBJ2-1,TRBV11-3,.,TGTGCCAGCCGACATAGGAATGAGCAGTTCTTC,CASRHRNEQFF
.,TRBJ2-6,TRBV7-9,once,TGTGCCGGGCGGCGGAGCAGGGAATCAACTGGGGCCAACGTCCTGACTTTC,CAGRRSRESTGANVLTF
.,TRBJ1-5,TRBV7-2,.,TGTGCCAGCAGCTTAGACTACCGCGATCAGCCCCAGCATTTT,CASSLDYRDQPQHF
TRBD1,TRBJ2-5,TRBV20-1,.,TGCAGTGTTAGCGGACCTACAGGGGGTCGAGAGACCCAGTACTTC,CSVSGPTGGRETQYF
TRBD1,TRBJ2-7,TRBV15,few,TGTGCCACCAGCCACGGGACAGGGTCGTACGAGCAGTACTTC,CATSHGTGSYEQYF
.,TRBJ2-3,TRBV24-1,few,TGTGCCACCAGTGGGGCCGGCACAGATACGCAGTATTTT,CATSGAGTDTQYF
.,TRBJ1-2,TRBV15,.,TGTGCCACCAGCATCCAGGCCAACTATGGCTACACCTTC,CATSIQANYGYTF
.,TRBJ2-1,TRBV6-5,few,TGTGCCAGCAGTTCCTTGACAGGCGGAGAGCAGTTCTTC,CASSSLTGGEQFF
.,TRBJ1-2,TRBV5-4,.,TGTGCCAGCAGCCTGAGGGAACGGAACTATGGCTACACCTTC,CASSLRERNYGYTF
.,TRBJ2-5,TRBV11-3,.,TGTGCCAGCAGCCCGCGGTCGAGCGCGGACATCCAAGAGACCCAGTACTTC,CASSPRSSADIQETQYF
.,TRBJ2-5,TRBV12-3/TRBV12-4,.,TGTGCCAGCAGTTTGGTTCTAATGGTCTCTAACCCCCAAGAGACCCAGTACTTC,CASSLVLMVSNPQETQYF
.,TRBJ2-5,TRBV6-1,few,TGTGCCAGCAGTCGCCAGGGAGTTCGAGAGACCCAGTACTTC,CASSRQGVRETQYF
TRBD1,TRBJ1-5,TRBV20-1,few,TGCAGTGCTAGACAGGGGGGCAATCAGCCCCAGCATTTT,CSARQGGNQPQHF
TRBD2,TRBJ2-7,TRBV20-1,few,TGCAGTGCTAGAAAACCGGGACTAGGTAACGAGCAGTACTTC,CSARKPGLGNEQYF
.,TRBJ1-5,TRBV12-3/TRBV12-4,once,TGTGCCAGCAGTTTACAACGGAGGCCTAATCAGCCCCAGCATTTT,CASSLQRRPNQPQHF
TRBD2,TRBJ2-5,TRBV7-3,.,TGTGCCAGCAGCTTATTACGGGGCGGGGGGGAAGAGACCCAGTACTTC,CASSLLRGGGEETQYF
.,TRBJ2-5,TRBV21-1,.,TGTGCCAGCAGCCTGCAGGGGGGAGGGGAGACCCAGTACTTC,CASSLQGGGETQYF
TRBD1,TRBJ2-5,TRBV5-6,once,TGTGCCAGCAGCTTGTCGGGCAGGGGGGAGACCCAGTACTTC,CASSLSGRGETQYF
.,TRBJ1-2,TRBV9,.,TGTGCCAGCAGCGTAAGAGGGCGGGGCTACACCTTC,CASSVRGRGYTF
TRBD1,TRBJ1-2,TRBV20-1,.,TGCAGTGCTAGAGGAGGACAGGGGGACTATGGCTACACCTTC,CSARGGQGDYGYTF
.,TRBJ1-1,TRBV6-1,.,TGTGCCAGCATTGTCAGCGCGAACACTGAAGCTTTCTTT,CASIVSANTEAFF
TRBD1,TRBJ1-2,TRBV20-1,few,TGCAGTGCTAGAGGGGACAGGGTTTATGGCTACACCTTC,CSARGDRVYGYTF
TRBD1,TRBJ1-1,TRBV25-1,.,TGTGCCAGCAGTGGTATCGGACAGGGGAGCACTGAAGCTTTCTTT,CASSGIGQGSTEAFF
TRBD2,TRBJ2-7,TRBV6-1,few,TGTGCCAGCAGCCCCCATAGCGGGAGGATCGACGAGCAGTACTTC,CASSPHSGRIDEQYF
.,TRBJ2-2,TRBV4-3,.,TGCGCCAGCAGCCGCGGGACCGCTAACACCGGGGAGCTGTTTTTT,CASSRGTANTGELFF
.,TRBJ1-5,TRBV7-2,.,TGTGCCAGCAGCTCCGGGACAAGGGAAAATCAGCCCCAGCATTTT,CASSSGTRENQPQHF
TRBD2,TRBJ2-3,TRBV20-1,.,TGCGCGGCGGGAGTGGGTACAGATACGCAGTATTTT,CAAGVGTDTQYF
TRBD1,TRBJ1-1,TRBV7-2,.,TGTGCCAGCAGCGATACAGGGGAGACTGAAGCTTTCTTT,CASSDTGETEAFF
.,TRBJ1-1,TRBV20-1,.,TGCAGTGCTAGCCTCCAGGGACCGAACACTGAAGCTTTCTTT,CSASLQGPNTEAFF
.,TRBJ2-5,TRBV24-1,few,TGTGCCACCAGTGATTCCCCCAAACCGGAGACCCAGTACTTC,CATSDSPKPETQYF
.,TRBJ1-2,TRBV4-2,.,TGTGCCAGCAGCTCGGGGAGGGGGGACTATGGCTACACCTTC,CASSSGRGDYGYTF
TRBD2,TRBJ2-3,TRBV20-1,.,TGCAGTGCTAGCGGGGGGGCCTTTCGGGCAGATACGCAGTATTTT,CSASGGAFRADTQYF
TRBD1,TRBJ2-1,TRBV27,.,TGTGCCAGCAGTCCCGGACAGGCAGACAATGAGCAGTTCTTC,CASSPGQADNEQFF
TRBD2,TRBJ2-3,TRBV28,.,TGTGCCAGCAAGGGTGGCGGGAGTCTTACAGATACGCAGTATTTT,CASKGGGSLTDTQYF
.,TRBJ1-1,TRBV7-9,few,TGTGCCAGCAGCTTATTACAGGGAGAAGCTTTCTTT,CASSLLQGEAFF
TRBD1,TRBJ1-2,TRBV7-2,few,TGTGCCAGCAGCTTAGGGACAGGGTCCTATGGCTACACCTTC,CASSLGTGSYGYTF
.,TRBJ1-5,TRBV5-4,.,TGTGCCAGCAGTCAACAGGGATCAGAACAGCCCCAGCATTTT,CASSQQGSEQPQHF
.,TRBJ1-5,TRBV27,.,TGTGCCAGCAGTTTATACGGGACGCCTTATCAGCCCCAGCATTTT,CASSLYGTPYQPQHF
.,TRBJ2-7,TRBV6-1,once,TGTGCCAGCAGTCAAGGGGGAGTTCAGCGATACTACGAGCAGTACTTC,CASSQGGVQRYYEQYF
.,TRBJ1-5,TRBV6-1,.,TGTGCCACTGACGAAAATAGCAATCAGCCCCAGCATTTT,CATDENSNQPQHF
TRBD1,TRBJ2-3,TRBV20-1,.,TGCAGTGCTGCCGACAGGGGAGGCACAGATACGCAGTATTTT,CSAADRGGTDTQYF